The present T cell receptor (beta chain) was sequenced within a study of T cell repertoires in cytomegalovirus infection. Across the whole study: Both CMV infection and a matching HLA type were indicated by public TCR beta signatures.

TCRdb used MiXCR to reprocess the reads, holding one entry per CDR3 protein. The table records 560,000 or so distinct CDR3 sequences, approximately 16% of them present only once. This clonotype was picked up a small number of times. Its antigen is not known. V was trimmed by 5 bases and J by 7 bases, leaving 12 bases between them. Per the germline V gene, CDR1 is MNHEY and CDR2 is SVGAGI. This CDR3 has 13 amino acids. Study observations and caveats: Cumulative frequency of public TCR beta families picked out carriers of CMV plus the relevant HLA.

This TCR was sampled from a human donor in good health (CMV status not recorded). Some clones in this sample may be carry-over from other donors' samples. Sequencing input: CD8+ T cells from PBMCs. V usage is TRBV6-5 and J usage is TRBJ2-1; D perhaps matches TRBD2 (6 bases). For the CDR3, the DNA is TGTGCCAGCAGTGCCACTAGCTCGAATGAGCAGTTCTTC. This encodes CASSATSSNEQFF.